Below, 11 T cell receptor beta chains from the same sample are listed, as sequenced in a study of T cells in Graves' hyperthyroidism and ophthalmopathy. TCR beta CDR3 regions were amplified from RNA transcripts. HTBI primers drove first-round RT-PCR of the TCR CDR3. TCRdb analysed the multiplex PCR reads with MiXCR anew, one entry per CDR3 protein. The data contain about 210,000 distinct CDR3 sequences, roughly a sixth of them singletons. Sample: blood. The origin of the receptors is a man aged 45-65 years with Graves' hyperthyroidism.

V gene TRBV12-3 or TRBV12-4 combines with J gene TRBJ2-5; 11 bases align to TRBD2. The V segment lost 6 bases and the J segment 5 bases; nucleotides outside the gene matches: 8. The CDR3 length is 15 residues. The CDR3 region has the DNA TGTGCCAGCAGCCAAACTAGCGGGAGCTCCGAGACCCAGTACTTC. Translating it yields CASSQTSGSSETQYF.

This clonotype was seen repeatedly, ten times or more. This chain links TRBV7-9 with TRBJ2-1; 11 bases match TRBD2. Per the germline V gene, CDR1 is SEHNR and CDR2 is FQNEAQ (reference sequence). Trimming cost V 1 base and J 8 bases; bases outside gene matches: 4. The CDR3 runs 15 residues. CDR3 region: CASSLVAGGPDEQFF. The CDR3 nucleotides are TGTGCCAGCAGCTTAGTAGCGGGAGGGCCTGATGAGCAGTTCTTC.

As for this clonotype: This may be a read error, as it is one base from a much larger clone. The chain is built from TRBV11-1 and TRBJ1-5; D is unresolved. From germline, CDR1 is SGHAT and CDR2 FQDESV (reference sequence). The CDR3 consists of 14 residues. This CDR3 reads CASGFSGSDQPQHF. CDR3 nucleotides: TGTGCCAGCGGCTTTTCGGGCTCTGATCAGCCCCAGCATTTT.

This clonotype was counted at least ten times. This chain uses TRBV12-3 or TRBV12-4 with TRBJ2-1; 7 bases map to TRBD2. The CDR3 is made up of 14 amino acids. Trimming cost V 11 bases and J 5 bases; bases outside gene matches: 12. This CDR3 is CASKGLADNNEQFF. CDR3 coding DNA: TGTGCCTCGAAGGGCCTAGCGGACAACAATGAGCAGTTCTTC.

The chain links TRBV7-9 to TRBJ1-1; TRBD1 is a possible D gene (6 bases). Germline V gene data show CDR1 as SEHNR and CDR2 as FQNEAQ (reference sequence). V shed 6 bases and J shed 8 bases, with 13 bases lying between them. CDR3 size: 12 residues. CDR3 protein: CASRRERGEAFF. CDR3 DNA: TGTGCCAGCAGGAGAGAGAGGGGGGAAGCTTTCTTT.

This clonotype has ten or more counts. V is TRBV12-3 or TRBV12-4 and J is TRBJ2-2, with TRBD2 identical over 12 bases. The CDR3 contains 21 residues. V dropped 4 bases and J dropped 5; count of bases not matched to a gene: 20. The DNA for the CDR3 is TGTGCCAGCAGTTATGGACTTCTAGCGGGAGGGATTCGTCCGTTTACCGGGGAGCTGTTTTTT. Residues: CASSYGLLAGGIRPFTGELFF.

This sequence joins TRBV12-3 or TRBV12-4 and TRBJ2-1; 8 nucleotides match TRBD1. This CDR3 has 17 residues. Trimming took 4 bases from V and 0 from J; bases not matched to a gene: 8. The CDR3 nucleotides are TGTGCCAGCAGTTCCGGACAGGGCCTACTCTCCTACAATGAGCAGTTCTTC. It encodes CASSSGQGLLSYNEQFF.

The chain has TRBV12-3 or TRBV12-4 and TRBJ2-2; 8 bases line up with TRBD1. There are 15 residues in the CDR3. Trimming cost V 6 bases and J 0 bases; bases outside gene matches: 3. The CDR3 sequence is CASRTDRANTGELFF. In nucleotides, the CDR3 is TGTGCCAGCAGAACGGACAGGGCGAACACCGGGGAGCTGTTTTTT.

This clonotype has at least ten counts. The chain combines TRBV6-2 or TRBV6-3 with TRBJ2-7, with TRBD2 as a possible D gene (6 bases). CDR3 length equals 13 residues. Germline CDR1 is MNHEY and CDR2 is SVGEGT. V dropped 4 bases and J dropped 7 bases, with 14 bases sitting between them. The CDR3 region is CASSLLAPGEQYF. CDR3 bases: TGTGCCAGCAGTTTGCTAGCGCCCGGTGAGCAGTACTTC.

The J gene is TRBJ2-3, the V gene TRBV12-5; TRBD2 matches at 11 bases. The CDR3 loop spans 18 amino acids. CDR1 and CDR2 from the germline V gene are LGHNT and FRNRAP. V lost 1 base, J lost 1 base, and 7 bases stayed unmatched. In nucleotides, the CDR3 is TGTGCTAGTGGTTTGGCTATCCGACTAGCGGGACGCACAGATACGCAGTATTTT. Translation: CASGLAIRLAGRTDTQYF.

This clonotype was observed a single time. The chain couples TRBV7-3 to TRBJ2-7; TRBD2 agrees at 12 bases. Per the germline V gene, CDR1 is SGHTA and CDR2 is FQGTGA. Germline trimming cut 4 bases from V and 5 bases from J; bases unmatched to any gene: 9. The length of the CDR3 is 16 residues. The CDR3 region has the DNA TGTGCCAGCAGCTATTGGACTAGCGGGAAGAGGGACGAGCAGTACTTC. The encoded protein is CASSYWTSGKRDEQYF.